This T cell receptor (beta chain) was sequenced in a study of T cell responses to AZD1222 COVID-19 vaccine (dated by TCRdb to the early 2020s). Notes on the research overall: TCR sequencing was performed for 233 trial participants, of whom 207 were given two doses of AZD1222 and roughly 25 were given two doses of MenACWY control vaccine. Trial participants were enrolled into age subgroups of 18-55, 56-69 and 70-plus years, which contained 148, 28 and 57 TCR-sequenced participants, respectively.

Remarks on this clone: Its antigen has not been determined. No base-level quality is on record; no much larger clone is a single base apart.

At the junction V is shortened by 2 bases and J by 0 bases, with 8 bases in between. The CDR3 runs 15 amino acids, cysteine and phenylalanine included. The read is trimmed to its CDR3 DNA, 45 bases read in frame from base 1. Based on the germline V gene, the CDR1 and CDR2 sequences are KGHSH and LQKENI. The CDR3 regions of human TCRbeta chains were analyzed by immunosequencing. From the authors' description of their analysis: TCRs in the repertoires were compared against a reference library of SARS-CoV-2-specific TCRs that had been generated with the MIRA antigen-specificity platform. Breadth was defined as the fraction of unique TCRs that were SARS-CoV-2-associated. Depth was defined as the fraction of total T cells that were SARS-CoV-2-associated. Using the MIRA data, each spike-specific TCR was assigned both to the spike region to which the TCR was reactive and to a CD4 or CD8 class. Log10-transformed breadth and depth values were compared by one-way ANOVA with Sidak's multiple comparisons tests. Imported from immuneACCESS, the table was reduced by TCRdb to in-frame sequences with V and J called. These copies leave out some clones; in studies compared against another copy, an unresolved V gene accounts for under half, and the cause of the remainder is not known. The V and J calls and clone size are taken from that table; D and trimming were inferred from the DNA. This sample lists tens of thousands of clones; around 90% were detected once. Around 30% of the sample rests with the top ten.

The time point label corresponds to: about 28 days (+/-7) after the second vaccine dose. AZD1222 recipients whose second dose came at about 4 weeks and those whose second dose came at about 12 weeks were combined into one group, since spike-specific TCR depth and breadth did not differ between the two schedules. Vaccinee samples came from UK trials COV001 and COV002, including a single-blind randomized controlled phase 2/3 trial of AZD1222 (ChAdOx1 nCoV-19) in healthy adults. For TCRbeta chain sequencing, PBMC samples were collected from trial participants at day 0 and at day 28 after the second dose. The paper as a whole reports these results and caveats: Participants were mostly white British and included more females than males, and it was suggested by the authors that clonal diversity may have been underestimated. Because no samples from the day 14 peak response were available, repertoires could be characterized only after the peak T cell response. The whole spike protein was spanned by vaccine-associated CD4 TCRs, and dominant responses were seen in regions 160-218 and 743-854. Conclusions about previously exposed vaccinees are limited because only six or seven AZD1222 recipients were SARS-CoV-2 seropositive at baseline. After two AZD1222 doses, both the breadth and the depth of spike-specific TCRs were significantly higher than at day 0 and than in MenACWY recipients. Reportedly, almost half of the unique spike-specific TCRs recognized epitopes lying outside the regions that are mutated in the B.1.351 and B.1.1.7 variants. The 56-69-year group was small, and its depth increase did not reach significance, likely because of low power.

The sequencing here drew on peripheral blood, taken 28 days after the second AZD1222 dose. The origin of this receptor is an adult who received the AZD1222 COVID-19 vaccine. The sequence is built from TRBV18 and TRBJ1-3, with no reliable assignment of the D segment. The sequence in DNA is TGTGCCAGCTCACCAGGGCGGCTCTCTGGAAACACCATATATTTT. Protein translation: CASSPGRLSGNTIYF.